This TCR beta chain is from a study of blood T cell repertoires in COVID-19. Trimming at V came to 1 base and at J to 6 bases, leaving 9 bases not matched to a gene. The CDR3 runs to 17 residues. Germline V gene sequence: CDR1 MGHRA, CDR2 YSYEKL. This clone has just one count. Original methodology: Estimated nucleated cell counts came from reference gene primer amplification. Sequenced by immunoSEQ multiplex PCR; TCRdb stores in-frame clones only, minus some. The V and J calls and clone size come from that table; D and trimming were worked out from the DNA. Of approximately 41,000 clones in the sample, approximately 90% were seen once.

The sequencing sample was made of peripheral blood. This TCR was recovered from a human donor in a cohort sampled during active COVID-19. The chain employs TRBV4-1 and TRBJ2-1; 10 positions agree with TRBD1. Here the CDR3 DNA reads TGCGCCAGCAGCCAAGTGACCCGGGACAGGGGAAGCAATGAGCAGTTCTTC. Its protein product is CASSQVTRDRGSNEQFF.